Shown below are 27 T cell receptor beta chains from a single sample sequenced in a study of T cell responses to AZD1222 COVID-19 vaccine. Some clones are missing from TCRdb's copy, which holds only in-frame ones; the method was immunoSEQ multiplex PCR. The sample has around 99,000 clones; over 85% are singletons. The sequenced sample was peripheral blood, obtained on day 0 of AZD1222 vaccination. These receptors all stem from an adult in good health.

This sequence joins TRBV7-3 and TRBJ1-3, with no clear D. The V end lost 4 bases, the J end lost 0 bases, and 4 bases lay between the germline ends. Per germline, CDR1 SGHTA and CDR2 FQGTGA. The CDR3 has 13 residues. The CDR3 spells CASSSDSGNTIYF. In DNA form, the CDR3 reads TGTGCCAGCAGCTCGGACTCTGGAAACACCATATATTTT.

The chain links TRBV11-2 to TRBJ2-7; D gene uncertain. Looked up from germline, CDR1 is SGHAT and CDR2 is FQNNGV. The CDR3 covers 13 residues. Trimming took 5 bases from V and 0 from J, leaving 8 bases between them. For the CDR3, the DNA is TGTGCCAGCAGCGACGGGTCCTCCTACGAGCAGTACTTC. This sequence encodes CASSDGSSYEQYF.

The gene calls are TRBV28 and TRBJ1-2; 8 bases line up with TRBD1. V shed 7 bases and J 7 bases; nucleotides not matched to a gene: 11. The V gene's germline CDR1 is MDHEN and CDR2 SYDVKM. CDR3 length equals 14 residues. CDR3 DNA: TGTGCCAGCAAGGTCCCCCAGGGGGCGTCTGGCTACACCTTC. It specifies CASKVPQGASGYTF.

The chain is built from TRBV2 and TRBJ2-5; 14 bases agree with TRBD2. J was trimmed by 4 bases and V by 7 bases; bases with no gene match: 8. Germline V CDR1 and CDR2: SNHLY, FYNNEI. CDR3 length: 16 amino acids. CDR3 loop: CASMGLAGVNRETQYF. The CDR3 DNA sequence: TGTGCCAGCATGGGACTAGCGGGGGTAAATAGAGAGACCCAGTACTTC.

The rearrangement links TRBV18 to TRBJ2-2; D gene uncertain. Germline values: CDR1 KGHSH, CDR2 LQKENI. This CDR3 is 17 amino acids long. Trimming stripped 6 bases from V and 3 bases from J, with 20 bases between. CDR3 protein: CASSLNRLAYDTGELFF. For the CDR3, the DNA is TGTGCCAGCTCCCTAAATAGACTCGCGTACGACACCGGGGAGCTGTTTTTT. Full variable domain (outside the CDR3, taken from reference TRBV18 and TRBJ2-2): NAGVMQNPRHLVRRRGQEARLRCSPMKGHSHVYWYRQLPEEGLKFMVYLQKENIIDESGMPKERFSAEFPKEGPSILRIQQVVRGDSAAYFCASSLNRLAYDTGELFFGEGSRLTVL.

The CDR3 spells CASSQLRDLTGELFF. The CDR3 nucleotides read TGTGCCAGCAGCCAACTCAGGGACCTTACCGGGGAGCTGTTTTTT. The V and J genes are TRBV4-2 and TRBJ2-2; the D call may be TRBD1 or TRBD2 (5 bases each). Germline V gives CDR1 LGHNA, CDR2 YNFKEQ. Deletions cut 2 bases from V and 5 bases from J, with 12 bases between. CDR3 length equals 15 residues.

This sequence joins TRBV7-2 and TRBJ1-2, with D possibly matching TRBD1 (6 bases). V shed 4 bases and J shed 4 bases, with 16 bases lying between them. There are 15 residues in the CDR3. Looked up from germline, CDR1 is SGHTA and CDR2 is FQGNSA. CDR3 sequence reads: CASSSRSGGPYGYTF. The CDR3 nucleotides are TGTGCCAGCAGCTCGAGGTCCGGGGGGCCCTATGGCTACACCTTC.

V usage is TRBV19 and J usage is TRBJ1-1, with D maybe TRBD1 (5 bases). Between the trimmed V and J ends, which lost 5 bases and 7 bases, there was a span of 14 bases. Looked up from germline, CDR1 is LNHDA and CDR2 is SQIVND (reference sequence). This CDR3 contains 13 residues. CDR3 nucleotides: TGTGCCAGTAGTGAACAGGTTCTGGGTGAAGCTTTCTTT. This sequence encodes CASSEQVLGEAFF.

The chain combines TRBV7-6 with TRBJ2-2, with a tentative D call TRBD2 (5 bases). The V gene's germline CDR1 is SGHVS and CDR2 FNYEAQ. The V gene lost 6 bases and the J gene lost 0 bases, with 20 bases spanning the gap. The CDR3 is made up of 18 amino acids. Written as DNA, the CDR3 is TGTGCCAGCAGAGGTGTTGCTAGCTTGGTATCGAACACCGGGGAGCTGTTTTTT. Translation gives CASRGVASLVSNTGELFF.

V and J are TRBV7-8 and TRBJ2-3; 7 positions agree with TRBD2. Germline CDR1 reads SGHVS; CDR2 reads FQNEAQ. This CDR3 contains 15 residues. V dropped 3 bases and J dropped 0; count of bases not matched to a gene: 3. In DNA form, the CDR3 reads TGTGCCAGCAGCTTGTCTAGCGGAAGCACAGATACGCAGTATTTT. Its translation: CASSLSSGSTDTQYF.

This clone has more than one count but fewer than ten. This chain connects TRBV6-2 or TRBV6-3 to TRBJ2-4; D perhaps matches TRBD2 (5 bases). This CDR3 is built from 14 residues. Germline lookup yields CDR1 MNHEY and CDR2 SVGEGT. With 6 bases removed from V and 6 bases from J, the gap between germline ends came to 15 bases. The CDR3 sequence is CASSSGEGRNIQYF. The CDR3 region has the DNA TGTGCCAGCAGCTCCGGGGAAGGCAGAAACATTCAGTACTTC.

The chain employs TRBV7-2 and TRBJ1-6; 7 bases fit TRBD1. The V segment lost 5 bases and the J segment 6 bases; nucleotides outside the gene matches: 7. The germline gives CDR1 SGHTA, CDR2 FQGNSA. The CDR3 has 15 residues. CDR3 DNA: TGTGCCAGCAGCCGCGACAGGGCGGGTAATTCACCCCTCCACTTT. Its translation is CASSRDRAGNSPLHF.

The chain is built from TRBV6-5 and TRBJ1-2, with 7 bases lining up with TRBD1. V shed 6 bases, J shed 2 bases, and the junction held 3 bases outside the gene matches. From germline, CDR1 is MNHEY and CDR2 SVGAGI. The CDR3 has 13 amino acids. The CDR3 protein is CASSMGQNYGYTF. CDR3 DNA: TGTGCCAGCAGCATGGGACAGAACTATGGCTACACCTTC.

The rearrangement joins TRBV30 to TRBJ1-4; D ambiguous. CDR3 length: 12 residues. Trimming took off 0 bases at V and 8 bases at J, with 7 bases between the two ends. Per germline, CDR1 GTSNPN and CDR2 SVGIG (reference sequence). The CDR3 DNA is TGTGCCTGGAGTGTTACGGGGGAAAAACTGTTTTTT. Its translation is CAWSVTGEKLFF.

The chain combines TRBV18 with TRBJ2-7, with TRBD1 identical over 7 bases. J lost 4 bases, V lost 4 bases, and 10 bases had no gene match. Germline lookup yields CDR1 KGHSH and CDR2 LQKENI. The CDR3 contains 15 residues. CDR3 bases: TGTGCCAGCTCACGAAACAGGGGTCCACCTTACGAGCAGTACTTC. Translating it yields CASSRNRGPPYEQYF. The whole variable domain, remainder taken from reference TRBV18 and TRBJ2-7, is NAGVMQNPRHLVRRRGQEARLRCSPMKGHSHVYWYRQLPEEGLKFMVYLQKENIIDESGMPKERFSAEFPKEGPSILRIQQVVRGDSAAYFCASSRNRGPPYEQYFGPGTRLTVT.

The CDR3 DNA is TGTGCCAGCAGGGGGGGTAGGGGGAATCAGCCCCAGCATTTT. Its translation: CASRGGRGNQPQHF. The V gene is TRBV6-5, the J gene TRBJ1-5; maybe TRBD1 (6 bases). From germline, CDR1 is MNHEY and CDR2 SVGAGI. The V gene lost 6 bases and the J gene lost 4 bases, with 13 bases spanning the gap. The CDR3 totals 14 residues.

CDR3 sequence reads: CASSRGEYNEQFF. CDR3 coding DNA: TGTGCCAGCAGTCGTGGGGAATACAATGAGCAGTTCTTC. V and J are TRBV6-2 or TRBV6-3 and TRBJ2-1; no clear D. CDR1 is MNHEY, CDR2 SVGEGT, per germline. The V and J ends lost 5 bases and 4 bases respectively, with 9 bases between them. The CDR3 extends over 13 amino acids.

The chain uses TRBV30 and TRBJ1-5; D is perhaps TRBD1 (6 bases). The length of the CDR3 is 13 residues. CDR1 is GTSNPN, CDR2 SVGIG, per germline (reference sequence). V was trimmed by 5 bases and J by 2 bases, leaving 10 bases between them. The CDR3 protein is CAWRGAGNQPQHF. DNA for the CDR3: TGTGCCTGGCGGGGGGCGGGCAATCAGCCCCAGCATTTT.

The J gene is TRBJ2-1, the V gene TRBV7-3, with D maybe TRBD1 (5 bases). Per germline, CDR1 SGHTA and CDR2 FQGTGA. The CDR3 length is 17 residues. Trimming cost V 5 bases and J 0 bases, with 17 bases left between them. CDR3 sequence (DNA): TGTGCCAGCAGCAAACACACAGGAGAAAGCTCCTACAATGAGCAGTTCTTC. It translates to CASSKHTGESSYNEQFF.

The chain links TRBV11-2 to TRBJ2-3; D is ambiguous. Germline assignment: CDR1 SGHAT and CDR2 FQNNGV. V dropped 5 bases and J dropped 6 bases, with 18 bases sitting between them. The CDR3 length is 15 residues. CDR3 nucleotide sequence: TGTGCCAGCAGCCGAACCGGGCTCGACCAGGATACGCAGTATTTT. Translation: CASSRTGLDQDTQYF.

The chain uses TRBV19 and TRBJ2-5; 11 positions agree with TRBD2. Germline V gives CDR1 LNHDA, CDR2 SQIVND (reference sequence). This CDR3 is 16 amino acids long. V was clipped by 5 bases and J by 4 bases; unmatched bases: 9. The CDR3 region has the DNA TGTGCCAGTAGTCCCCGACTAGCGGGACTCGGAGAGACCCAGTACTTC. Its protein is CASSPRLAGLGETQYF.

The genes are TRBV18 and TRBJ2-2; weak D call: TRBD2 (6 bases). Trimming cost V 0 bases and J 7 bases, with 18 bases left between them. Germline assignment: CDR1 KGHSH and CDR2 LQKENI. The CDR3 extends over 17 amino acids. CDR3 sequence reads: CASSPPGLPTLGGELFF. In DNA, the CDR3 is TGTGCCAGCTCACCACCGGGACTCCCGACCCTAGGCGGGGAGCTGTTTTTT.

V gene TRBV6-5 combines with J gene TRBJ1-1; a weak D match, TRBD1 (5 bases). This CDR3 contains 14 residues. Trimming took 2 bases from V and 1 from J, leaving 8 bases between them. In germline, CDR1 is MNHEY, CDR2 SVGAGI. This CDR3 is CASSYLGGNTEAFF. CDR3 coding DNA: TGTGCCAGCAGTTACCTTGGGGGGAACACTGAAGCTTTCTTT.

V gene TRBV5-1 combines with J gene TRBJ2-6; weak D call: TRBD1 (5 bases). CDR3 size: 14 residues. Germline lookup yields CDR1 SGHRS and CDR2 YFSETQ. V dropped 6 bases and J dropped 4 bases, with 11 bases sitting between them. The DNA of the CDR3 is TGCGCCAGCACCAACCCAGGGGGGGCCAACGTCCTGACTTTC. Protein: CASTNPGGANVLTF.

This sequence joins TRBV7-3 and TRBJ2-1; D may be TRBD1 or TRBD2 (5 bases each). With 4 bases removed from V and 9 bases from J, the gap between germline ends came to 16 bases. This CDR3 spans 14 amino acids. Germline loops: CDR1 SGHTA, CDR2 FQGTGA. The CDR3 sequence: CASSSELGTGEQFF. The CDR3 bases are TGTGCCAGCAGCTCCGAACTAGGGACGGGTGAGCAGTTCTTC.

The chain links TRBV20-1 to TRBJ2-3; TRBD2 matches 7 bases. CDR3 length equals 13 residues. J was trimmed by 7 bases and V by 3 bases; bases with no gene match: 7. Germline loops: CDR1 DFQATT, CDR2 SNEGSKA (reference sequence). The DNA of the CDR3 is TGCAGTGCTAGTCGCGCGGGAGTGTATACGCAGTATTTT. Translation gives CSASRAGVYTQYF.

This rearrangement joins TRBV9 to TRBJ2-1; no clear D gene. From germline, CDR1 is SGDLS and CDR2 YYNGEE. This CDR3 has 14 amino acids. The V end was cut by 0 bases, the J end by 5 bases, with 9 bases between. The CDR3 DNA reads as TGTGCCAGCAGCGTAGGTGGATGGGACAATGAGCAGTTCTTC. It translates to CASSVGGWDNEQFF.